This T cell receptor beta chain was observed in a study of patients and donors after allogeneic stem cell transplantation. TCRdb reprocessed the RT-PCR reads with MiXCR, giving one entry per CDR3 protein. The sample carries 150,000 to 250,000 distinct CDR3 sequences, around two fifths recorded once. This clonotype was seen a few times. Trimming took off 8 bases at V and 3 bases at J, with 11 bases between the two ends. Germline V lookup: CDR1 MNHEY, CDR2 SVGAGI. The CDR3 runs 13 residues. V usage is TRBV6-5 and J usage is TRBJ1-5; D not resolved. The specimen sequenced was blood, either unsorted or a sorted T cell fraction (not recorded which). This TCR was recovered from a human donor who was either an allogeneic HSCT recipient or a stem cell or donor lymphocyte infusion donor (not recorded which). It is not recorded whose cells these are; they may come from a transplant donor. CDR3 amino acids: CASAESNNQPQHF. CDR3 DNA sequence: TGTGCCAGCGCCGAGTCAAACAATCAGCCCCAGCATTTT.